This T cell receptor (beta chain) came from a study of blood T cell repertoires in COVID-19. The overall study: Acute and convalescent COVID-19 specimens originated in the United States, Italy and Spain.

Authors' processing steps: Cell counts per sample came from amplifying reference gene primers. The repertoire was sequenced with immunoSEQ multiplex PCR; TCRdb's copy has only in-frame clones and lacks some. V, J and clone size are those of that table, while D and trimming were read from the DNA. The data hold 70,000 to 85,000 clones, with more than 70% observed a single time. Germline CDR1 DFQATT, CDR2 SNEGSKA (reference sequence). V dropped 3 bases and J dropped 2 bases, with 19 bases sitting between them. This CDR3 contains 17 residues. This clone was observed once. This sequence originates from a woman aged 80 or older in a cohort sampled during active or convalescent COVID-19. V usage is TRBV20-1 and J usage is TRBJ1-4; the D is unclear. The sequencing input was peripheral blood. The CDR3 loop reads CSASGGASATTNEKLFF. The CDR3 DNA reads TGCAGTGCTAGTGGTGGAGCTAGCGCGACGACTAATGAAAAACTGTTTTTT.